This entry features one TCR beta chain sequence. The antigen is undetermined. The V gene lost 4 bases and the J gene lost 5 bases, with 15 bases spanning the gap. The germline gives CDR1 LNHDA, CDR2 SQIVND (reference sequence). CDR3 length: 15 amino acids. Carried by the TCR beta cDNA libraries were unique molecular identifiers. T cells numbering about 0.85 to 11 million yielded cDNA molecules that totaled about 500,000. TCRdb re-called the PCR reads with MiXCR, one entry per CDR3 protein. The data show around 190,000 distinct CDR3 sequences, with approximately 30% seen just once and 3% to 3.5% held by the top ten. The data stem from a study of post-analysis software for immune sequencing data. About the study: Disease trajectories encompassed relapsing-remitting, secondary progressive and progressive-relapsing multiple sclerosis. Findings of the study overall: There were a few TRBV segments more frequent in patients than controls, and TRBV5-6, TRBV5-1 and TRBV20-1 were among them. Comparison with controls showed significantly lower normalized Chao1 diversity in multiple sclerosis patients. Samples made in the same batch grouped tightly together by F measure.

This chain connects TRBV19 to TRBJ1-5; maybe TRBD1 (5 bases). Material: blood. The receptor's source is a girl aged 2 to 17 with multiple sclerosis. CDR3 in amino acids: CASSKWDGGHQPQHF. In DNA form, the CDR3 reads TGTGCCAGTAGTAAGTGGGACGGTGGGCATCAGCCCCAGCATTTT.